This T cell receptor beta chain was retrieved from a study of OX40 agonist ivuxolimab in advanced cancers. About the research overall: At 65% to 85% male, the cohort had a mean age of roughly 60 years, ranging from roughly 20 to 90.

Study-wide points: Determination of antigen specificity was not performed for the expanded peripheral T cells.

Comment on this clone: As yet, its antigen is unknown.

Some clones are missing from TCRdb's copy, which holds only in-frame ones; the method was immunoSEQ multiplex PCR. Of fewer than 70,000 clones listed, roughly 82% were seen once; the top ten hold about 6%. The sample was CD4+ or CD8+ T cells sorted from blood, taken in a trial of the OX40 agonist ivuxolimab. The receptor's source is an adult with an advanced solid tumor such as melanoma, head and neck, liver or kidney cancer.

In DNA form, the CDR3 reads TGTGCCAGCAGCTCCGACAGAGCCTACGAGCAGTACTTC. It yields the protein CASSSDRAYEQYF. The J gene is TRBJ2-5, the V gene TRBV5-4, with a weak D call TRBD1 (5 bases). The J call may be wrong; the DNA end is better matched by TRBJ2-7. CDR1 is SGHNT and CDR2 is YYREEE in the germline V gene (reference sequence). This CDR3 is 13 amino acids long.